This T cell receptor (beta chain) was identified during a study of T cells after yellow fever vaccination. Overall study context: Low-cell-number fractions underwent preparation using SMART-Seq v4 Ultra Low Input. Overall study findings and caveats: Reappearance after the booster was observed for most primary-vaccination clones (roughly 97% CD4, approximately 90% CD8).

In making TCR cDNA, 5'RACE template switching added a universal primer site and UMIs to it. TCRdb recomputed calls from the 5' RACE reads with MiXCR, one row per CDR3 protein. The data show more than 300,000 distinct CDR3 sequences, with around 10% seen just once and about 3% held by the top ten. The CDR3 loop spans 15 amino acids. After removal of 4 bases from V and 6 bases from J, the junction contained 9 bases not matched to a gene. Germline values: CDR1 SGHRS, CDR2 YFSETQ. This clonotype was picked up many times. Its cognate antigen is unknown. The chain joins TRBV5-1 to TRBJ2-1, with TRBD2 matching 8 bases. The TCR originated in a man aged 18 to 35 who received the YFV17D yellow fever vaccine. The sample here was CD4+ T cells sorted from PBMCs, taken 45 days after the yellow fever booster vaccination. As DNA, the CDR3 is TGCGCCAGCAGCAGGCCGGGACTAGAGACCAATGAGCAGTTCTTC. Protein sequence: CASSRPGLETNEQFF.